The clone carrying this TCR beta chain was detected only once. The data originate from a study of shared clonotypes between healthy human individuals. In the study overall: The cohort had a couple of women and a few men, ages 18 to 49.

The assay was carried out at the deep level. The protocol was immunoSEQ multiplex PCR, while the TCRdb copy is restricted to in-frame clones and leaves out a portion. The sample shows roughly 2.6 million clones, just over 90% of them seen only once. Germline lookup yields CDR1 LGHNA and CDR2 YSLEER. The CDR3 consists of 16 residues. The V gene end was trimmed by 4 bases and the J gene end by 8 bases; junction bases not matched to a gene: 7. The genes are TRBV4-3 and TRBJ1-6, with TRBD1 matching 11 bases. Source material: naive CD4+ T cells sorted from blood. Subset indicated: CD45RA+ positively selected. The sequence was obtained from a man aged 18 to 29 in good health. CDR3 in amino acids: CASSRGQGARDSPLHF. CDR3 DNA sequence: TGCGCCAGCAGCCGAGGACAGGGGGCGCGGGATTCACCCCTCCACTTT.